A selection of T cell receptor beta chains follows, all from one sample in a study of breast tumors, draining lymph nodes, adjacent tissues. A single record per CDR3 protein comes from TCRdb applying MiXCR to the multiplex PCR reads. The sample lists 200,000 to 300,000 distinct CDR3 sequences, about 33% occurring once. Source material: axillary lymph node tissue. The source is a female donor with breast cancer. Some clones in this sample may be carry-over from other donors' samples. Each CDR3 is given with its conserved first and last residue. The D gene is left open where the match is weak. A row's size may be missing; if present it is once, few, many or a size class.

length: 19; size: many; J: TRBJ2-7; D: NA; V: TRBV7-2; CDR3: CASSLAREGFGESIYEQYF; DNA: TGTGCCAGCAGCTTAGCGCGAGAGGGTTTCGGGGAATCAATCTACGAGCAGTACTTC
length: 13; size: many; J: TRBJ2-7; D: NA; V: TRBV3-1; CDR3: CASSQRSSYEQYF; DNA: TGTGCCAGCAGCCAGCGGAGCTCCTACGAGCAGTACTTC
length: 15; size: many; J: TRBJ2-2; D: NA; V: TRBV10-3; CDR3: CAIASAGTRGGELFF; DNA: TGTGCCATCGCCTCGGCCGGGACCCGGGGCGGGGAGCTGTTTTTT
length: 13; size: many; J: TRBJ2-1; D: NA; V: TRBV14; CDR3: CASSQERRRAQFF; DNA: TGTGCCAGCAGCCAAGAGAGGCGAAGGGCGCAGTTCTTC
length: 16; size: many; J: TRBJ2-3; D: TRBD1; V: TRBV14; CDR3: CASSQDQGTGVATQYF; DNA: TGTGCCAGCAGCCAAGATCAAGGGACAGGGGTTGCTACGCAGTATTTT
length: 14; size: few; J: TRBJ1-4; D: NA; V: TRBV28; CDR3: CASSRNQGNEKLFF; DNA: TGTGCCAGCAGCCGAAATCAGGGAAATGAAAAACTGTTTTTT
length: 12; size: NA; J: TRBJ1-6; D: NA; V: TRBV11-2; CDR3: CASSSFSGPLHF; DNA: TGTGCCAGCAGCTCTTTCAGCGGGCCCCTCCACTTC
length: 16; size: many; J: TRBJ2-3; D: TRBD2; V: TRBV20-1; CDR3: CSARDSTSGSTDTQYF; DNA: TGCAGTGCTAGAGATAGTACTAGCGGGAGCACAGATACGCAGTATTTT
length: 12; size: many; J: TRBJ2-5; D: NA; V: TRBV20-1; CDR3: CSATRLQETQYF; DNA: TGCAGTGCTACCCGCCTCCAAGAGACCCAGTACTTC
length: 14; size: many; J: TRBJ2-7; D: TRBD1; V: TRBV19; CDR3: CASMGTGPPYEQYF; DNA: TGTGCCAGTATGGGGACAGGGCCCCCCTACGAGCAGTACTTC
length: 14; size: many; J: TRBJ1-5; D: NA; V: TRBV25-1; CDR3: CASSHLGSNQPQHF; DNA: TGTGCCAGCAGTCACCTCGGTAGCAATCAGCCCCAGCATTTT
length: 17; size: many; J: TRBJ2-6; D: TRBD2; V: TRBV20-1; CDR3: CSATRLAGGPGANVLTF; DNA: TGCAGTGCTACCCGACTAGCGGGAGGGCCTGGGGCCAACGTCCTGACTTTC
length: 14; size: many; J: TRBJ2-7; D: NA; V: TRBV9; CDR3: CASSVGGHSYEQYF; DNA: TGTGCCAGCAGCGTTGGCGGCCACTCCTACGAGCAGTACTTC
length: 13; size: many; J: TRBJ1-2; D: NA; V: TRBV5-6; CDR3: CASSFQGSYGYTF; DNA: TGTGCCAGCAGCTTCCAGGGAAGCTATGGCTACACCTTC
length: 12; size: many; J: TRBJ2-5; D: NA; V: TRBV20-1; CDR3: CSASGFQETQYF; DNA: TGCAGTGCTAGTGGATTCCAAGAGACCCAGTACTTC
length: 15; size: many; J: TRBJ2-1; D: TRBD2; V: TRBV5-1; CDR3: CASRESGGTRNEQFF; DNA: TGCGCCAGCAGGGAGTCGGGGGGTACGCGGAATGAGCAGTTCTTC
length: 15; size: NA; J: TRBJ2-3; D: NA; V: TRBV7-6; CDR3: CASSSLRGTTDTQYF; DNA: TGTGCCAGCAGCTCACTTAGGGGGACGACAGATACGCAGTATTTT
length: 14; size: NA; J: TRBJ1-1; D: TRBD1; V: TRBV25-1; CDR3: CASITDRENTEAFF; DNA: TGTGCCAGCATTACGGACAGGGAGAACACTGAAGCTTTCTTT
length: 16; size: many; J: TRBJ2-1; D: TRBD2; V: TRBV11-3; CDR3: CASSSEAGVGGNEQFF; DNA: TGTGCCAGCAGCTCCGAAGCGGGAGTCGGTGGCAATGAGCAGTTCTTC
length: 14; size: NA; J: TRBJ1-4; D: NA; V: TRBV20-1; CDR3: CSASPPGSEETLFF; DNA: TGCAGTGCTAGTCCCCCGGGCTCAGAGGAGACACTGTTTTTT
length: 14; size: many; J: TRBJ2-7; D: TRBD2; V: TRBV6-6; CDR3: CASKETGGGYEQYF; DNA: TGTGCCAGCAAGGAGACGGGAGGGGGTTACGAGCAGTACTTC
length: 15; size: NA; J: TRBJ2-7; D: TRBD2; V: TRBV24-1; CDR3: CATSENGGGTYEQYF; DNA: TGTGCCACCAGTGAAAACGGGGGAGGGACCTACGAGCAGTACTTC
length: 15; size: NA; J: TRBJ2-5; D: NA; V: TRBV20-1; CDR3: CSASNPGTGAATQYF; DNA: TGCAGTGCCAGCAACCCCGGGACTGGCGCGGCGACCCAGTACTTC
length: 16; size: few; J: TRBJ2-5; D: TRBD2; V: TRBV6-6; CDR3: CASSPRLAVWGETQYF; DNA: TGTGCCAGCAGTCCGAGACTAGCCGTTTGGGGGGAGACCCAGTACTTC
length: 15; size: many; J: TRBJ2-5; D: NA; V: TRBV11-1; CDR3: CASSYPGDLQETQYF; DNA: TGTGCCAGCAGCTATCCTGGGGACTTACAAGAGACCCAGTACTTC
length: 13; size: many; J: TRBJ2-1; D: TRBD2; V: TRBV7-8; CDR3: CALSSGLYNEQFF; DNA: TGTGCCTTATCTAGCGGACTCTACAATGAGCAGTTCTTC
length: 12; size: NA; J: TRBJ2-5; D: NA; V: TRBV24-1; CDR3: CATSDPRTGQYF; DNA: TGTGCCACCAGTGATCCCCGGACGGGCCAGTACTTC
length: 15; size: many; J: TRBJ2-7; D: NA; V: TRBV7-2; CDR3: CASSLNYGILYEQYF; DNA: TGTGCCAGCAGCTTGAACTACGGGATCCTCTACGAGCAGTACTTC
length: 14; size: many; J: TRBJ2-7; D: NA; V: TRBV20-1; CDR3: CSASGLAGAYEQYF; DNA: TGCAGTGCTAGTGGGCTAGCTGGGGCCTACGAGCAGTACTTC
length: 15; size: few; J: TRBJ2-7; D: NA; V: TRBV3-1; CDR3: CASSQVYRGSYEQYF; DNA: TGTGCCAGCAGCCAAGTGTACCGTGGGTCCTACGAGCAGTACTTC
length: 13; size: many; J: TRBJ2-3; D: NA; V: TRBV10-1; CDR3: CAVSRGGTDTQYF; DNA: TGCGCCGTCTCGAGAGGGGGCACAGATACGCAGTATTTT
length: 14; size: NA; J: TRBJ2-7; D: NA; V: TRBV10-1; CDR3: CASSESGPPYEQYF; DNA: TGCGCCAGCAGTGAGTCCGGGCCACCCTACGAGCAGTACTTC
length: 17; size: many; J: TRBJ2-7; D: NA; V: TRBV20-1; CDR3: CSASDPRTLTAQREQYF; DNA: TGCAGTGCTAGTGATCCTCGCACCTTGACTGCTCAACGCGAGCAGTACTTC
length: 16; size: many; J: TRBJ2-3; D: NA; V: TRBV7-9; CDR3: CASSYVDSFSTDTQYF; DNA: TGTGCCAGCAGCTATGTGGACAGTTTTAGCACAGATACGCAGTATTTT
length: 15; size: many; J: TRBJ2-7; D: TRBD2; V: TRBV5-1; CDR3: CASRSSLAGVGSQYF; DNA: TGCGCCAGCAGGAGCTCACTAGCGGGAGTGGGTAGTCAATACTTC
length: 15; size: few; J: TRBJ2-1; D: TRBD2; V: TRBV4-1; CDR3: CASSSGLARGDEQFF; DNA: TGCGCCAGCAGCTCGGGACTAGCGAGGGGGGATGAGCAGTTCTTC
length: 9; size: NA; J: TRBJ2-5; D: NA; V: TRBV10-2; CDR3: CASSESQYF; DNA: TGCGCCAGCAGTGAGTCCCAGTACTTC
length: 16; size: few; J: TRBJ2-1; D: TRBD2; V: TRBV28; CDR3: CASSLTSGRSYNEQFF; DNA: TGTGCCAGCAGCCTGACTAGCGGGAGGTCCTACAATGAGCAGTTCTTC
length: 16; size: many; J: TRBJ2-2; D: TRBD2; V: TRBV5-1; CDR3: CASSLLAGGAGGELFF; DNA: TGCGCCAGCAGCTTGTTAGCGGGAGGGGCCGGCGGGGAGCTGTTTTTT
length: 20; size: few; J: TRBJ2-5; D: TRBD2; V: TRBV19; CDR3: CASTSGRLAGLRASQATQYF; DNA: TGTGCCAGTACCTCCGGGCGACTAGCGGGACTCCGGGCTAGTCAAGCGACCCAGTACTTC
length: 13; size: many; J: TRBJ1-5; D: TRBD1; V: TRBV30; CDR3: CAWADRGDQPQHF; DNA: TGTGCCTGGGCAGACAGGGGTGATCAGCCCCAGCATTTT
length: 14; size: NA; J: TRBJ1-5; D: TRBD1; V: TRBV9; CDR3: CASSVDRGGEPQHF; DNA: TGTGCCAGCAGCGTGGACAGGGGGGGGGAGCCCCAGCATTTT
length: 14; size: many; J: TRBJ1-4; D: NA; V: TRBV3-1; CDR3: CASSQGGGGEKLFF; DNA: TGTGCCAGCAGCCAAGGGGGGGGCGGTGAAAAACTGTTTTTT
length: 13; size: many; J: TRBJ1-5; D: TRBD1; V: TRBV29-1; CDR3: CSVTQGADQPQHF; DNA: TGCAGCGTAACTCAGGGGGCTGATCAGCCCCAGCATTTT
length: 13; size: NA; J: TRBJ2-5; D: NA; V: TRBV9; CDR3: CASSQDVIGTQYF; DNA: TGTGCCAGCAGCCAAGATGTGATCGGGACCCAGTACTTC
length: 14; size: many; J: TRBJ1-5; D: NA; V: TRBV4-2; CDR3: CASSQEHRNQPQHF; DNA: TGTGCCAGCAGCCAAGAACATAGAAATCAGCCCCAGCATTTT
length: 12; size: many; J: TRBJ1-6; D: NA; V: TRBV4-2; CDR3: CASSQGRTPLHF; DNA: TGTGCCAGCAGCCAAGGCAGGACACCCCTCCACTTT
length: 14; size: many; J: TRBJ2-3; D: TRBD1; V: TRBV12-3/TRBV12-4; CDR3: CASRRQGEGDTQYF; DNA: TGTGCCAGCAGACGACAGGGGGAGGGGGATACGCAGTATTTT
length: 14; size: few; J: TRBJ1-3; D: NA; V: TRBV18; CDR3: CASSPAGAGNTIYF; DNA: TGTGCCAGCTCACCAGCGGGGGCTGGAAACACCATATATTTT